These T cell receptor beta chains were read from a single sample in a study of CD8 T cells in Susac syndrome. TCRdb reprocessed the immunoSEQ multiplex PCR reads via MiXCR and lists one record per CDR3 protein. The sample consists of 400,000 or so distinct CDR3 sequences, about 85% of them appearing once. Source material: CD8+ T cells from PBMCs. These TCRs come from a human donor with multiple sclerosis. Both conserved end residues are part of each CDR3. D genes are given only for firm matches. Part of the rows lack a size; the others show once, few, many or a class for expanded clones.

J gene | clone size | D gene | V gene | CDR3 protein | CDR3 DNA
TRBJ2-7 | NA | TRBD1 | TRBV4-1 | CASSQEDGDSYYEQYF | TGCGCCAGCAGCCAAGAAGACGGGGACAGTTACTACGAGCAGTACTTC
TRBJ2-7 | NA | NA | TRBV28 | CASSERQVHYEQYF | TGTGCCAGCAGTGAGCGACAGGTCCACTACGAGCAGTACTTC
TRBJ2-1 | NA | TRBD2 | TRBV28 | CASTRQILAGVVEQFF | TGTGCCTCAACGCGACAGATACTAGCGGGAGTGGTGGAGCAGTTCTTC
TRBJ2-7 | NA | TRBD1 | TRBV5-1 | CASSSGQGYDEQYF | TGCGCCAGCAGCTCGGGACAGGGTTATGACGAGCAGTACTTC
TRBJ1-1 | NA | NA | TRBV20-1 | CSATYQGGNTEAFF | TGCAGTGCAACATACCAGGGAGGGAACACTGAAGCTTTCTTT
TRBJ2-7 | NA | NA | TRBV27 | CASSFAGRAYEQYF | TGTGCCAGCAGTTTTGCGGGGCGAGCCTACGAGCAGTACTTC
TRBJ1-4 | NA | TRBD1 | TRBV4-1 | CASSQPPDRGWEKLFF | TGCGCCAGCAGCCAACCACCGGACAGGGGTTGGGAAAAACTGTTTTTT
TRBJ2-7 | many | TRBD2 | TRBV27 | CASSFGGGSYEQYF | TGTGCCAGCAGCTTTGGCGGGGGGTCCTACGAGCAGTACTTC
TRBJ2-7 | NA | NA | TRBV5-8 | CASSLEGVNHSYEQYF | TGTGCCAGCAGCTTGGAAGGGGTTAACCACTCCTACGAGCAGTACTTC
TRBJ2-1 | NA | TRBD2 | TRBV7-7 | CASSLGSGGDAEQFF | TGTGCCAGCAGTTTGGGTAGCGGGGGGGATGCTGAGCAGTTCTTC
TRBJ1-2 | NA | TRBD1 | TRBV15 | CATSRERDSPYYGYTF | TGTGCCACCAGCAGAGAACGGGACAGCCCTTACTATGGCTACACCTTC